The 27 T cell receptor beta chains presented below share a single source sample, sequenced in a study of chemoradiotherapy in HPV16-positive cancers. Here immunoSEQ multiplex PCR was the method, and the copy in TCRdb shows in-frame clones only, minus some. The sample shows 4,400 or so clones, roughly 88% of them seen only once. The sample was collected from a patient who underwent chemoradiotherapy. These receptors were obtained from a human donor with HPV-associated anogenital cancer.

This chain joins TRBV27 and TRBJ2-7, with D hard to call. From germline, CDR1 is MNHEY and CDR2 SMNVEV (reference sequence). There are 13 residues in the CDR3. Trimming took 4 bases from V and 6 from J, leaving 13 bases between them. In nucleotides, the CDR3 is TGTGCCAGCAGTTCAGGCCCTTTAAGCGAGCAGTACTTC. Its protein product is CASSSGPLSEQYF.

CDR3 DNA sequence: TGTGCCAGCAGCTTGAGGTTAGGTCAGGGGATAAACACAGATACGCAGTATTTT. Protein sequence: CASSLRLGQGINTDTQYF. The chain joins TRBV5-6 to TRBJ2-3, with TRBD1 as a possible D gene (6 bases). The germline CDR1 and CDR2 sequences are SGHDT and YYEEEE. The CDR3 length is 18 residues. Trimming took off 1 base at V and 2 bases at J, with 20 bases between the two ends.

The V call is TRBV2, the J call TRBJ1-5; the match to TRBD1 covers 8 bases. The CDR3 is 18 residues long. V dropped 4 bases and J dropped 0; count of bases not matched to a gene: 11. Per the germline V gene, CDR1 is SNHLY and CDR2 is FYNNEI. The CDR3 sequence is CASSVIPGQGHSNQPQHF. The CDR3 nucleotides are TGTGCCAGCAGTGTAATCCCCGGACAGGGTCATAGCAATCAGCCCCAGCATTTT.

The V and J genes are TRBV30 and TRBJ2-7; 7 bases line up with TRBD2. In germline, CDR1 is GTSNPN, CDR2 SVGIG (reference sequence). V trimming: 0 bases; J trimming: 4 bases; junction bases outside the gene matches: 3. The CDR3 length is 13 residues. The CDR3 protein is CAWSVNGRYEQYF. The CDR3 region has the DNA TGTGCCTGGAGTGTAAACGGGAGGTACGAGCAGTACTTC.

This clone was found once. V gene TRBV9 combines with J gene TRBJ2-7; the match to TRBD1 covers 11 bases. The germline V gene has CDR1 SGDLS and CDR2 YYNGEE. The CDR3 length is 14 residues. The trim removed 2 bases at V and 2 bases at J, leaving 0 bases unmatched. CDR3 amino acids: CASSVGQGAYEQYF. Here the CDR3 DNA reads TGTGCCAGCAGCGTGGGACAGGGGGCCTACGAGCAGTACTTC.

The gene calls are TRBV19 and TRBJ1-2; D unresolved. CDR1 is LNHDA and CDR2 is SQIVND in the germline V gene (reference sequence). The CDR3 spans 14 residues. V lost 1 base to trimming and J lost 7 bases, with 13 bases between them. The DNA for the CDR3 is TGTGCCAGTAGTATAGGACGAGGCTCCGGTGGCTACACCTTC. Encoded protein: CASSIGRGSGGYTF.

This clone was observed a few times. This chain links TRBV28 with TRBJ1-2; a weak D match, TRBD1 (5 bases). The CDR3 runs to 13 residues. Germline V gene data show CDR1 as MDHEN and CDR2 as SYDVKM. The V gene lost 7 bases and the J gene lost 5 bases, with 14 bases spanning the gap. The CDR3 DNA follows: TGTGCCAGCACCTCGGGGGAGAATTATGGCTACACCTTC. Translation: CASTSGENYGYTF.

The rearrangement uses TRBV11-1 and TRBJ2-2; D is uncertain. V was trimmed by 1 base and J by 0 bases, leaving 3 bases between them. This CDR3 contains 14 residues. CDR1 SGHAT and CDR2 FQDESV come from the germline V gene (reference sequence). This CDR3 reads CASSLVANTGELFF. CDR3 sequence (DNA): TGTGCCAGCAGCTTAGTAGCGAACACCGGGGAGCTGTTTTTT.

The chain carries TRBV7-3 and TRBJ2-7, with 10 bases lining up with TRBD2. Germline V gene lookup returns CDR1 SGHTA and CDR2 FQGTGA. This CDR3 contains 14 residues. V shed 5 bases and J 6 bases; nucleotides not matched to a gene: 7. CDR3 in DNA: TGTGCCAGCAGCGCTAGCGGGGGTGTGAGCGAGCAGTACTTC. It is translated as CASSASGGVSEQYF.

The chain combines TRBV5-6 with TRBJ2-7; maybe TRBD1 (5 bases). Germline V lookup: CDR1 SGHDT, CDR2 YYEEEE. The CDR3 contains 15 residues. V lost 2 bases and J 2 bases, leaving 14 bases between the germline ends. In nucleotides, the CDR3 is TGTGCCAGCAGCTTCTCACACAGGCCTCCCTACGAGCAGTACTTC. As protein: CASSFSHRPPYEQYF.

This rearrangement joins TRBV27 to TRBJ1-3; maybe TRBD1 (6 bases). Per the germline V gene, CDR1 is MNHEY and CDR2 is SMNVEV (reference sequence). This CDR3 spans 15 amino acids. Trimming left V 8 bases short and J 4 bases short, with 18 bases between. CDR3 in amino acids: CASARGGGSGNTIYF. The CDR3 DNA sequence: TGTGCCAGCGCTAGGGGAGGGGGGTCAGGAAACACCATATATTTT.

The chain couples TRBV7-9 to TRBJ2-7; D may be TRBD1 or TRBD2 (5 bases each). CDR3 length: 14 residues. Germline V lookup: CDR1 SEHNR, CDR2 FQNEAQ (reference sequence). V gave up 9 bases and J gave up 3 bases, with 18 bases separating them. The CDR3: CASTKSGPFYEQYF. Here the CDR3 DNA reads TGTGCCAGTACAAAATCGGGACCGTTCTACGAGCAGTACTTC.

The CDR3 nucleotides read TGTGCCAGCAGCTTGGGGACAGGGGTGTTTACCCTCTATGGCTACACCTTC. It yields the protein CASSLGTGVFTLYGYTF. The chain couples TRBV11-2 to TRBJ1-2, with 10 bases matching TRBD1. The germline CDR1 and CDR2 sequences are SGHAT and FQNNGV. V shed 3 bases, J shed 4 bases, and the junction held 11 bases outside the gene matches. The CDR3 extends over 17 amino acids.

V gene TRBV10-3 combines with J gene TRBJ2-1; 7 nucleotides agree with TRBD2. The CDR3 sequence is 12 residues long. Germline assignment: CDR1 ENHRY and CDR2 SYGVKD. After removal of 8 bases from V and 8 bases from J, the junction contained 6 bases not matched to a gene. The DNA of the CDR3 is TGTGCCATCCGGGGCGGGAGCGATGAGCAGTTCTTC. It codes for CAIRGGSDEQFF.

V is TRBV20-1 and J is TRBJ2-7, with D maybe TRBD2 (5 bases). The CDR3 is 10 residues long. CDR1 and CDR2 (germline): DFQATT, SNEGSKA (reference sequence). V was cut by 6 bases and J by 6 bases, with 9 bases left in between. CDR3: CSAGRGEQYF. The CDR3 region has the DNA TGCAGTGCAGGACGGGGCGAGCAGTACTTC.

The chain has TRBV11-2 and TRBJ2-1; the D is unclear. CDR3 length: 16 amino acids. Germline CDR1 reads SGHAT; CDR2 reads FQNNGV. The ends were cut back, 2 bases at V and 6 bases at J, with 17 bases in the middle. This CDR3 is CASSLMPTPKGNEQFF. The CDR3 nucleotides read TGTGCCAGCAGCTTAATGCCTACCCCCAAGGGCAATGAGCAGTTCTTC.

The V call is TRBV7-8, the J call TRBJ2-1, with a tentative D call TRBD1 (6 bases). V lost 5 bases and J lost 3, with 17 bases in between. This CDR3 spans 16 amino acids. In germline, CDR1 is SGHVS, CDR2 FQNEAQ. The CDR3 region has the DNA TGTGCCAGCAGCGTGGTTTGGGGGCGGGTCTACAATGAGCAGTTCTTC. Translating it yields CASSVVWGRVYNEQFF.

The rearrangement joins TRBV28 to TRBJ2-5; tentative D call: TRBD1 (6 bases). The CDR3 has 15 residues. Germline CDR1 and CDR2: MDHEN and SYDVKM. V lost 6 bases to trimming and J lost 4 bases, with 18 bases between them. The CDR3 sequence is CASSLLQGWRETQYF. CDR3 nucleotides: TGTGCCAGCAGCCTGTTACAGGGATGGCGAGAGACCCAGTACTTC.

V is TRBV30 and J is TRBJ1-2, with D hard to call. This CDR3 has 12 amino acids. Trimming took off 8 bases at V and 3 bases at J, with 13 bases between the two ends. Germline-derived CDR1 and CDR2 are GTSNPN and SVGIG (reference sequence). The CDR3 DNA reads as TGTGCCCTTGATTCCGACGACTATGGCTACACCTTC. Translating gives CALDSDDYGYTF.

CDR3 bases: TGCGCCAGCAGCTCCAGCGTGATGGTCTACGAGCAGTACTTC. Translation: CASSSSVMVYEQYF. This chain connects TRBV5-1 to TRBJ2-7, with unresolved D. The germline CDR1 and CDR2 sequences are SGHRS and YFSETQ. V lost 3 bases to trimming and J lost 3 bases, with 13 bases between them. The CDR3 runs to 14 residues.

This chain joins TRBV11-2 and TRBJ2-2, with 7 bases lining up with TRBD1. This CDR3 is 15 amino acids long. CDR1 SGHAT and CDR2 FQNNGV come from the germline V gene. V was clipped by 4 bases and J by 3 bases; unmatched bases: 5. The CDR3 reads CASSSQGSYTGELFF. The CDR3 DNA reads as TGTGCCAGCAGCTCACAGGGGTCATACACCGGGGAGCTGTTTTTT.

The chain couples TRBV5-1 to TRBJ2-3; the match to TRBD2 covers 7 bases. The V and J ends lost 4 bases and 5 bases, in that order; junction bases with no gene match: 16. The V gene's germline CDR1 is SGHRS and CDR2 YFSETQ. The CDR3 length is 17 residues. CDR3 sequence (DNA): TGCGCCAGCAGCGCCTTTGAGGGAGGACTAGTGTTAGATACGCAGTATTTT. This translates into CASSAFEGGLVLDTQYF.

This chain uses TRBV11-3 with TRBJ2-1; 8 nucleotides line up with TRBD1. Germline V lookup: CDR1 SGHNT, CDR2 YENEEA. This CDR3 region has 15 residues. Trimming cost V 2 bases and J 6 bases; bases outside gene matches: 6. The CDR3 reads CASSLSQGAINEQFF. In DNA form, the CDR3 reads TGTGCCAGCAGCTTAAGTCAGGGGGCTATCAATGAGCAGTTCTTC.

The chain employs TRBV7-9 and TRBJ2-2; D uncertain. Germline assignment: CDR1 SEHNR and CDR2 FQNEAQ (reference sequence). This CDR3 has 15 residues. Trimming removed 3 bases from V and 6 bases from J, with 14 bases in between. The CDR3 DNA reads as TGTGCCAGCAGCTTGGGCGAGTCGGGCCCCGGGGAGCTGTTTTTT. Its protein is CASSLGESGPGELFF. Full variable domain (rest looked up from reference TRBV7-9 and TRBJ2-2): DTGVSQNPRHKITKRGQNVTFRCDPISEHNRLYWYRQTLGQGPEFLTYFQNEAQLEKSRLLSDRFSAERPKGSFSTLEIQRTEQGDSAMYLCASSLGESGPGELFFGEGSRLTVL.

The chain uses TRBV14 and TRBJ1-1; a possible D gene is TRBD1 (6 bases). The CDR3 has 13 amino acids. V was shortened by 1 base and J by 4 bases, with 7 bases between the two germline ends. Germline assignment: CDR1 SGHDN and CDR2 FVKESK. CDR3 sequence: CASSQVRGTEAFF. CDR3 in DNA: TGTGCCAGCAGCCAAGTCAGGGGCACTGAAGCTTTCTTT.

The V call is TRBV30, the J call TRBJ2-3, with D uncertain. CDR3 length equals 9 residues. V lost 4 bases and J lost 10, with 6 bases in between. The germline V gene encodes CDR1 GTSNPN and CDR2 SVGIG (reference sequence). The CDR3 region is CAWKKAQYF. CDR3 nucleotides: TGTGCCTGGAAAAAGGCGCAGTATTTT.

V gene TRBV2 combines with J gene TRBJ1-4; 9 bases agree with TRBD1. This CDR3 spans 15 amino acids. The germline V gene encodes CDR1 SNHLY and CDR2 FYNNEI. With 7 bases clipped from V and 4 bases from J, the junction kept 7 bases outside the gene matches. The CDR3 loop is CASNSQGAVNEKLFF. The CDR3 region has the DNA TGTGCCAGCAACTCACAGGGGGCGGTTAATGAAAAACTGTTTTTT.